These 26 T cell receptor beta chains came from one sample sequenced in a study of T cell repertoires in cytomegalovirus infection. TCRdb reprocessed the reads via MiXCR and lists one record per CDR3 protein. The table records roughly 630,000 distinct CDR3 sequences, 20% to 30% of them present only once. The specimen sequenced was CD8+ T cells from PBMCs. The source of these receptors is a human donor in good health (CMV status not recorded). Some clones in this sample may be carry-over from other donors' samples.

This clonotype was observed a handful of times. The chain carries TRBV6-4 and TRBJ1-3; D gene ambiguous. The germline CDR1 and CDR2 sequences are MRHNA and SNTAGT. The V end was cut by 7 bases, the J end by 0 bases, with 7 bases between. The CDR3 loop spans 13 amino acids. CDR3 in DNA: TGTGCCAGCACCTCGGTCTCTGGAAACACCATATATTTT. Its translation is CASTSVSGNTIYF.

This chain joins TRBV4-1 and TRBJ2-5; 7 bases are a match to TRBD1. Germline CDR1 is MGHRA and CDR2 is YSYEKL. V lost 3 bases and J lost 1; bases outside the gene matches: 2. The CDR3 sequence is 14 residues long. The CDR3 is CASSHRQGQETQYF. The CDR3 nucleotides are TGCGCCAGCAGCCACAGACAGGGCCAAGAGACCCAGTACTTC.

The chain recombines TRBV4-3 with TRBJ2-5; D call uncertain. Trimming removed 0 bases from V and 5 bases from J, with 13 bases in between. This CDR3 is built from 15 residues. Germline V gene data show CDR1 as LGHNA and CDR2 as YSLEER. CDR3 bases: TGCGCCAGCAGCCAAGATGAGAACGTATGCGAGACCCAGTACTTC. It codes for CASSQDENVCETQYF.

The chain is built from TRBV7-9 and TRBJ2-7; either TRBD1 or TRBD2 may supply D (6 bases each). Germline loops: CDR1 SEHNR, CDR2 FQNEAQ (reference sequence). Trimming left V 6 bases short and J 12 bases short, with 15 bases between. There are 11 residues in the CDR3. CDR3 nucleotide sequence: TGTGCCAGCAGTCTGGGACGGGGGCTGTACGTC. Its translation is CASSLGRGLYV.

The chain carries TRBV20-1 and TRBJ2-5, with D perhaps being TRBD1 or TRBD2 (5 bases each). Trimming cost V 0 bases and J 2 bases, with 10 bases left between them. Per germline, CDR1 DFQATT and CDR2 SNEGSKA (reference sequence). The CDR3 covers 14 residues. The CDR3 DNA reads TGCAGTGCTAGAGACGGGGCCGGACAAGAGACCCAGTACTTC. It is translated as CSARDGAGQETQYF.

This clonotype occurred many times. The chain is built from TRBV7-9 and TRBJ2-5; unclear D gene. The length of the CDR3 is 11 residues. Deletions cut 5 bases from V and 3 bases from J, with 4 bases between. Per the germline V gene, CDR1 is SEHNR and CDR2 is FQNEAQ (reference sequence). Here the CDR3 DNA reads TGTGCCAGCAGCGAAGAAGAGACCCAGTACTTC. Amino acid sequence: CASSEEETQYF.

The rearrangement joins TRBV20-1 to TRBJ2-7, with TRBD2 as a possible D gene (5 bases). CDR3 length: 14 residues. Germline loops: CDR1 DFQATT, CDR2 SNEGSKA (reference sequence). V lost 5 bases, J lost 0 bases, and 14 bases lay in between. The CDR3 region has the DNA TGCAGTGCTGCAACCGGGGTTGGCTCCTACGAGCAGTACGTC. Encoded protein: CSAATGVGSYEQYV.

The CDR3 nucleotides are TGTGCCAGCAGTTTCAATCGGGCGGCTAACTATGGCTACACCTTC. It encodes CASSFNRAANYGYTF. This chain joins TRBV28 and TRBJ1-2; no clear D gene. Germline V gene data show CDR1 as MDHEN and CDR2 as SYDVKM. V was trimmed by 3 bases and J by 0 bases, leaving 11 bases between them. The CDR3 runs to 15 residues.

This clonotype has just a few counts. The J gene is TRBJ1-2, the V gene TRBV20-1; a weak D match, TRBD1 (6 bases). CDR1 is DFQATT, CDR2 SNEGSKA, per germline (reference sequence). This CDR3 region has 17 residues. Trimming took off 0 bases at V and 0 bases at J, with 17 bases between the two ends. The chain's CDR3 is CSARDLGTGLPNYGYTF. The CDR3 DNA follows: TGCAGTGCTAGAGATCTAGGCACAGGGTTGCCTAACTATGGCTACACCTTC.

This clonotype was counted ten times or more. This chain connects TRBV28 to TRBJ1-3; no clear D. Germline assignment: CDR1 MDHEN and CDR2 SYDVKM. The CDR3 loop spans 14 amino acids. V lost 5 bases and J lost 0, with 8 bases in between. As DNA, the CDR3 is TGTGCCAGCAGTAATCGGTACTCTGGAAACACCATATATTTT. It encodes CASSNRYSGNTIYF.

This clonotype occurred a few times. The gene calls are TRBV15 and TRBJ2-2; D is unclear. Germline CDR1 is LNHNV and CDR2 is YYDKDF (reference sequence). The length of the CDR3 is 13 residues. V dropped 8 bases and J dropped 0 bases, with 7 bases sitting between them. The CDR3 sequence is CATLKANTGELFF. The CDR3 DNA is TGTGCCACCCTAAAGGCGAACACCGGGGAGCTGTTTTTT.

The sample holds many counts of this clonotype. V gene TRBV7-2 combines with J gene TRBJ2-7, with TRBD1 matching over 7 bases. With 4 bases clipped from V and 2 bases from J, the junction kept 14 bases outside the gene matches. CDR1 is SGHTA, CDR2 FQGNSA, per germline. This CDR3 contains 17 residues. CDR3 in amino acids: CASSYYPTGTVTYEQYF. The DNA of the CDR3 is TGTGCCAGCAGCTACTACCCAACCGGGACAGTGACCTACGAGCAGTACTTC.

The chain recombines TRBV23-1 with TRBJ2-2; D unresolved. TRBV23-1 is classed as an ORF, of uncertain function. V was cut by 6 bases and J by 0 bases, with 14 bases left in between. The CDR3 is made up of 16 amino acids. The CDR3 protein is CASSPPVHPNTGELFF. In nucleotides, the CDR3 is TGCGCCAGCAGCCCCCCAGTGCACCCGAACACCGGGGAGCTGTTTTTT.

About this clonotype itself: Germline and junction disagree at one end, which may indicate a read error. V usage is TRBV5-6 and J usage is TRBJ2-2; TRBD1 matches at 7 bases. The germline gives CDR1 SGHDT, CDR2 YYEEEE. This CDR3 comprises 14 residues. The CDR3 loop is CAGSPMTGYRELFF. CDR3 DNA sequence: TGTGCCGGCAGCCCCATGACAGGGTACAGGGAGCTGTTTTTT.

Many counts were recorded for this clonotype. J is TRBJ2-3 and V is TRBV7-8; 8 bases are a match to TRBD2. V dropped 2 bases and J dropped 2; count of bases not matched to a gene: 9. Germline CDR1 SGHVS, CDR2 FQNEAQ. This CDR3 spans 17 amino acids. The CDR3: CASSLPQRGSVTDTQYF. The CDR3 DNA sequence: TGTGCCAGCAGCTTACCCCAGCGGGGGAGCGTCACAGATACGCAGTATTTT. The complete variable domain, with remaining parts taken from reference TRBV7-8 and TRBJ2-3, reads GAGVSQSPRYKVAKRGQDVALRCDPISGHVSLFWYQQALGQGPEFLTYFQNEAQLDKSGLPSDRFFAERPEGSVSTLKIQRTQQEDSAVYLCASSLPQRGSVTDTQYFGPGTRLTVL.

This clonotype was detected many times. The chain recombines TRBV7-2 with TRBJ2-7; 12 nucleotides align to TRBD2. The CDR3 covers 14 residues. V dropped 3 bases and J dropped 4; count of bases not matched to a gene: 1. Looked up from germline, CDR1 is SGHTA and CDR2 is FQGNSA. This CDR3 reads CASSFGLAGYEQYV. The CDR3 DNA sequence: TGTGCCAGCAGCTTCGGACTAGCGGGGTACGAGCAGTACGTC.

The sample holds a few counts of this clonotype. The gene calls are TRBV14 and TRBJ1-4; tentatively, D is TRBD1 (6 bases). The germline CDR1 and CDR2 sequences are SGHDN and FVKESK. V was pared by 0 bases and J by 3 bases, with 14 bases between. This CDR3 is 17 amino acids long. DNA for the CDR3: TGTGCCAGCAGCCAAGAGCTCCAGGGGTCGGCTAATGAAAAACTGTTTTTT. Its translation is CASSQELQGSANEKLFF. Together with reference TRBV14 and TRBJ1-4, the CDR3 gives the full variable domain: EAGVTQFPSHSVIEKGQTVTLRCDPISGHDNLYWYRRVMGKEIKFLLHFVKESKQDESGMPNNRFLAERTGGTYSTLKVQPAELEDSGVYFCASSQELQGSANEKLFFGSGTQLSVL.

Details on this clonotype: One base away lies a much larger clone, so this may be a sequencing read error. This chain links TRBV7-1 with TRBJ1-1, with D perhaps TRBD1 (5 bases). TRBV7-1 is an ORF, with its function uncertain. This CDR3 has 14 amino acids. The CDR3, as DNA: TGTGCCAGCAGCTCCTGGGACGGGAACACTAAAGCTTTCTTT. It encodes CASSSWDGNTKAFF.

The chain joins TRBV7-8 to TRBJ1-2, with D unresolved. Deletions cut 5 bases from V and 8 bases from J, with 15 bases between. Germline lookup yields CDR1 SGHVS and CDR2 FQNEAQ. CDR3 length: 13 residues. The chain's CDR3 is CASSKNRLRGYTF. The CDR3 DNA reads as TGTGCCAGCAGCAAGAACCGGCTCAGGGGCTACACCTTC.

In this sample, this clonotype turned up a few times. This chain's CDR3 is CASSLVSSGGWDTQYF. The CDR3 DNA reads as TGTGCCAGCAGCTTAGTGTCTAGCGGGGGGTGGGATACGCAGTATTTT. V and J are TRBV11-2 and TRBJ2-3; TRBD2 agrees at 11 bases. Germline values: CDR1 SGHAT, CDR2 FQNNGV. The CDR3 extends over 16 amino acids. Trimming took 1 base from V and 6 from J; bases not matched to a gene: 6.

The chain joins TRBV6-2 or TRBV6-3 to TRBJ2-1, with a weak D call TRBD1 (5 bases). Per the germline V gene, CDR1 is MNHEY and CDR2 is SVGEGT. This CDR3 is built from 15 residues. V dropped 0 bases and J dropped 2 bases, with 8 bases sitting between them. The CDR3 sequence: CASSYSRGPYNEQFF. The CDR3 region has the DNA TGTGCCAGCAGTTACTCTAGGGGTCCCTACAATGAGCAGTTCTTC.

This clonotype was observed a few times. This CDR3 is CASVSGGSSYNEQFF. The CDR3 region has the DNA TGTGCCAGCGTTAGCGGGGGGAGCTCCTACAATGAGCAGTTCTTC. V is TRBV12-3 or TRBV12-4 and J is TRBJ2-1; 10 nucleotides match TRBD2. The length of the CDR3 is 15 residues. Unmatched junction bases numbered 4, after V lost 8 bases and J lost 0 bases.

This clonotype was picked up a small number of times. The chain recombines TRBV11-3 with TRBJ2-5; 8 nucleotides line up with TRBD1. Germline CDR1 and CDR2: SGHNT and YENEEA. The ends lost 5 bases at V and 5 bases at J; junction bases unmatched: 13. The CDR3 sequence is 16 residues long. The CDR3 DNA reads as TGTGCCAGCAGCCGGACGGACAGGGCGCTCGGGGAGACCCAGTACTTC. It specifies CASSRTDRALGETQYF.

This chain links TRBV5-1 with TRBJ2-7, with D possibly matching TRBD1 (5 bases). Trimming stripped 6 bases from V and 0 bases from J, with 7 bases between. Germline V gives CDR1 SGHRS, CDR2 YFSETQ. There are 12 residues in the CDR3. CDR3 in DNA: TGCGCCAGCAAGGGGAACTCCTACGAGCAGTACTTC. This gives the protein CASKGNSYEQYF.

This clonotype was picked up many times. V gene TRBV7-2 combines with J gene TRBJ2-1; 7 bases are a match to TRBD2. The CDR3 contains 17 residues. V lost 5 bases and J lost 1; bases outside the gene matches: 11. CDR1 is SGHTA, CDR2 FQGNSA, per germline. The CDR3 loop reads CASSIRARGESYNEQFF. In nucleotides, the CDR3 is TGTGCCAGCAGCATCAGAGCCCGGGGGGAATCCTACAATGAGCAGTTCTTC.

The genes are TRBV20-1 and TRBJ2-3, with a possible D match to TRBD1 (8 bases). CDR3 length equals 13 residues. Germline loops: CDR1 DFQATT, CDR2 SNEGSKA (reference sequence). Deletions cut 7 bases from V and 6 bases from J, with 17 bases between. DNA of the CDR3: TGCAGTGACAGGGGGGGCGCGAGGGATACGCAGTATTTT. Residues: CSDRGGARDTQYF.